The 17 T cell receptor beta chains below all came from one sample that was sequenced in a study of blood T cell repertoires in COVID-19. Clones were read by immunoSEQ multiplex PCR, and TCRdb kept only the in-frame ones, dropping some. In the table there are approximately 22,000 clones, approximately 91% of which are singletons. The sequenced sample was peripheral blood. The source is a woman between 65 and 79 years old with active COVID-19.

The chain employs TRBV27 and TRBJ1-6, with a tentative D call TRBD1 (5 bases). This CDR3 comprises 16 residues. V shed 5 bases and J shed 8 bases, with 19 bases lying between them. CDR1 and CDR2 from the germline V gene are MNHEY and SMNVEV (reference sequence). The CDR3, as DNA: TGTGCCAGCAGTCTAAGTCCGGGGGGGAGGGATTCACCCCTCCACTTT. Encoded protein: CASSLSPGGRDSPLHF.

This rearrangement joins TRBV6-5 to TRBJ2-2; D gene unclear. The germline CDR1 and CDR2 sequences are MNHEY and SVGAGI. V lost 6 bases and J 4 bases, leaving 12 bases between the germline ends. The CDR3 loop spans 14 amino acids. The CDR3 sequence is CASRADQFTGELFF. The CDR3 DNA is TGTGCCAGCAGGGCAGATCAATTCACCGGGGAGCTGTTTTTT.

This clone was seen a few times. The gene calls are TRBV30 and TRBJ1-5; possibly TRBD1 for D (6 bases). V was cut by 2 bases and J by 7 bases, with 15 bases left in between. Germline-derived CDR1 and CDR2 are GTSNPN and SVGIG (reference sequence). This CDR3 is 14 amino acids long. CDR3 loop: CAWSSTQGRQPQHF. CDR3 DNA sequence: TGTGCCTGGAGTTCCACACAGGGTAGACAGCCCCAGCATTTT.

The chain uses TRBV18 and TRBJ1-1, with no clear D. Germline V gives CDR1 KGHSH, CDR2 LQKENI. The V and J ends lost 3 bases and 0 bases respectively, with 8 bases between them. The CDR3 consists of 14 residues. CDR3 nucleotide sequence: TGTGCCAGCTCACCGGTAGACTTGAACACTGAAGCTTTCTTT. Translation: CASSPVDLNTEAFF.

This clone was seen just once. This sequence joins TRBV6-5 and TRBJ2-5; TRBD2 aligns across 9 bases. Germline CDR1 reads MNHEY; CDR2 reads SVGAGI. Trimming removed 6 bases from V and 2 bases from J; junction bases left unmatched: 7. CDR3 length: 15 residues. The CDR3 protein is CASRTGLAGQETQYF. DNA for the CDR3: TGTGCCAGCAGGACGGGGCTAGCGGGACAAGAGACCCAGTACTTC.

The chain employs TRBV10-3 and TRBJ2-7, with 10 bases aligning to TRBD1. Trimming removed 6 bases from V and 6 bases from J; junction bases left unmatched: 5. The CDR3 sequence is 13 residues long. In germline, CDR1 is ENHRY, CDR2 SYGVKD. CDR3 in amino acids: CAIRGTGVGEQYF. CDR3 in DNA: TGTGCCATCAGGGGGACAGGGGTAGGCGAGCAGTACTTC.

V and J are TRBV18 and TRBJ2-7; 11 bases match TRBD1. Germline-derived CDR1 and CDR2 are KGHSH and LQKENI. The CDR3 has 14 residues. V dropped 2 bases and J dropped 5; count of bases not matched to a gene: 2. Here the CDR3 reads CASSPGTGGDEQYF. CDR3 sequence (DNA): TGTGCCAGCTCACCAGGGACAGGGGGGGACGAGCAGTACTTC.

The chain recombines TRBV18 with TRBJ2-5; 8 nucleotides match TRBD2. The CDR3 is 16 amino acids. V trimming: 3 bases; J trimming: 4 bases; junction bases outside the gene matches: 10. The germline V gene has CDR1 KGHSH and CDR2 LQKENI. CDR3 protein: CASSPGTSGGGETQYF. The CDR3 nucleotides read TGTGCCAGCTCACCCGGAACTAGCGGTGGGGGAGAGACCCAGTACTTC.

This chain joins TRBV27 and TRBJ2-1; TRBD2 agrees at 13 bases. Germline assignment: CDR1 MNHEY and CDR2 SMNVEV (reference sequence). This CDR3 region has 15 residues. Unmatched junction bases numbered 4, after V lost 6 bases and J lost 5 bases. CDR3 region: CASRPGLAGNNEQFF. For the CDR3, the DNA is TGTGCCAGCAGACCGGGACTAGCGGGGAACAATGAGCAGTTCTTC.

The V call is TRBV28, the J call TRBJ1-1, with TRBD1 identical over 7 bases. CDR1 MDHEN and CDR2 SYDVKM come from the germline V gene. This CDR3 contains 16 residues. The trim removed 5 bases at V and 0 bases at J, leaving 9 bases unmatched. In DNA, the CDR3 is TGTGCCAGCAGTACCGGGACAGACTTTATGAACACTGAAGCTTTCTTT. Protein sequence: CASSTGTDFMNTEAFF.

The chain is built from TRBV10-3 and TRBJ2-7; tentatively, D is TRBD1 (7 bases). The germline V and J ends were trimmed by 2 bases and 3 bases, with 14 bases remaining between them. This CDR3 is built from 15 residues. The germline CDR1 and CDR2 sequences are ENHRY and SYGVKD. CDR3 coding DNA: TGTGCCATCAGTGAGGGGCAGGGGGGCGACTACGAGCAGTACTTC. As protein: CAISEGQGGDYEQYF.

V gene TRBV28 combines with J gene TRBJ2-6; a possible D gene is TRBD2 (6 bases). With 3 bases removed from V and 2 bases from J, the gap between germline ends came to 17 bases. Per the germline V gene, CDR1 is MDHEN and CDR2 is SYDVKM. The length of the CDR3 is 18 residues. The CDR3 DNA reads TGTGCCAGCAGTTTTAGGAGGGGAAGCTCCCCTGGGGCCAACGTCCTGACTTTC. As protein: CASSFRRGSSPGANVLTF. The entire variable domain, with the rest obtained from reference TRBV28 and TRBJ2-6, is as follows: DVKVTQSSRYLVKRTGEKVFLECVQDMDHENMFWYRQDPGLGLRLIYFSYDVKMKEKGDIPEGYSVSREKKERFSLILESASTNQTSMYLCASSFRRGSSPGANVLTFGAGSRLTVL.

The chain has TRBV29-1 and TRBJ1-1; tentatively, D is TRBD1 (6 bases). Germline assignment: CDR1 SQVTM and CDR2 ANQGSEA. This CDR3 spans 13 amino acids. Trimming pared 6 bases from V and 0 bases from J, leaving 11 bases between. CDR3 sequence (DNA): TGCAGCGTGGGGACATATATGAACACTGAAGCTTTCTTT. Translated, it gives CSVGTYMNTEAFF.

The V and J genes are TRBV20-1 and TRBJ2-2; D call uncertain. The germline V gene encodes CDR1 DFQATT and CDR2 SNEGSKA (reference sequence). Trimming cost V 3 bases and J 8 bases, with 13 bases left between them. This CDR3 comprises 13 residues. The CDR3 DNA sequence: TGCAGTGCTAGTTCGAAGTGGAGAGGGGAGCTGTTTTTT. The encoded protein is CSASSKWRGELFF.

This clone was recorded only once. The chain has TRBV27 and TRBJ2-7; D might be TRBD1 (5 bases). Germline V gene sequence: CDR1 MNHEY, CDR2 SMNVEV (reference sequence). V was pared by 2 bases and J by 3 bases, with 11 bases between. This CDR3 comprises 14 residues. CDR3 protein: CASSLGWQGYEQYF. For the CDR3, the DNA is TGTGCCAGCAGTTTAGGGTGGCAGGGCTACGAGCAGTACTTC.

J is TRBJ1-1 and V is TRBV3-1 (or the pseudogene TRBV3-2); the D gene is possibly TRBD1 (6 bases). V was pared by 2 bases and J by 5 bases, with 9 bases between. Germline V gives CDR1 LGHDT, CDR2 YNNKEL (reference sequence). This CDR3 region has 13 residues. The CDR3 region has the DNA TGTGCCAGCAGCCAACTCAGGGGAACTGAAGCTTTCTTT. Translation: CASSQLRGTEAFF.

The chain combines TRBV19 with TRBJ2-2; weak D call: TRBD2 (6 bases). The CDR3 length is 15 residues. The V gene's germline CDR1 is LNHDA and CDR2 SQIVND (reference sequence). The V gene lost 1 base and the J gene lost 4 bases, with 10 bases spanning the gap. The DNA for the CDR3 is TGTGCCAGTAGTATAGGCGGGACTTCCACCGGGGAGCTGTTTTTT. Translating gives CASSIGGTSTGELFF.